This T cell receptor beta chain was identified during a study of CD8 T cells in ankylosing spondylitis. Researchers built TCR beta libraries using quantitative 5'-RACE with molecular barcodes. Using its own MiXCR run on the 5' RACE reads, TCRdb lists one record per CDR3 protein. Of 150,000 to 200,000 distinct CDR3 sequences in the sample, 18% were seen once. The CDR3 covers 16 residues. Unmatched junction bases numbered 9, after V lost 3 bases and J lost 4 bases. Germline V gives CDR1 KGHSH, CDR2 LQKENI. Study findings and constraints: Reports of some motif variants in reactive arthritis synovial fluid and blood predate this one. Among TCR beta sequences, a motif of under 10 highly homologous variants appeared characteristic of ankylosing spondylitis blood. With a CD8+ phenotype, disease-linked clones were relatively rare in peripheral blood.

To note about this clonotype: What it binds is not known.

This clonotype was sampled from a male donor aged 10-29 years with ankylosing spondylitis or in good health (not recorded which). Sequenced input: blood, either unsorted or a sorted T cell fraction (not recorded which). The chain joins TRBV18 to TRBJ2-1, with 7 bases fitting TRBD1. The CDR3 is CASSPLDRSSYNEQFF. As DNA, the CDR3 is TGTGCCAGCTCACCCCTGGACAGGTCCTCATACAATGAGCAGTTCTTC.